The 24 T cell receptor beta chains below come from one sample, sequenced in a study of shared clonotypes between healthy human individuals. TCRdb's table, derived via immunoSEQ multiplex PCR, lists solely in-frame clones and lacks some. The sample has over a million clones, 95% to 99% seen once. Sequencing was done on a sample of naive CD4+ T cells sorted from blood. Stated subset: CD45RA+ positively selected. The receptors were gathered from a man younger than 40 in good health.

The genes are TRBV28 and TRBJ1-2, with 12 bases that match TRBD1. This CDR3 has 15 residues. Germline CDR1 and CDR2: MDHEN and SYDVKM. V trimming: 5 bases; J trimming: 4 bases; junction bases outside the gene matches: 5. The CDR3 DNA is TGTGCCAGCAGTCACGGGACAGGGGGCAGCTATGGCTACACCTTC. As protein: CASSHGTGGSYGYTF.

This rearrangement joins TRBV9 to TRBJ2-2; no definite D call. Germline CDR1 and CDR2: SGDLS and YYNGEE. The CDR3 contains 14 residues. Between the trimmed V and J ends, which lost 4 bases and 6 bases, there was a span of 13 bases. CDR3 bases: TGTGCCAGCAGCCCCCAGCCGCTGTCCGGGGAGCTGTTTTTT. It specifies CASSPQPLSGELFF.

CDR3 bases: TGTGCCAGCAGCAAATGGGAAAACTACGAGCAGTACTTC. Translation: CASSKWENYEQYF. This chain connects TRBV7-3 to TRBJ2-7; no reliable D call. This CDR3 region has 13 residues. Trimming stripped 5 bases from V and 3 bases from J, with 11 bases between. The germline V gene has CDR1 SGHTA and CDR2 FQGTGA.

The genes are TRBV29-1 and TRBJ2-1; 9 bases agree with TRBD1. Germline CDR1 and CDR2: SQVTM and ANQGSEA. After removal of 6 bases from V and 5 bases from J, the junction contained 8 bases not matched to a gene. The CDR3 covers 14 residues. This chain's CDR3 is CSVKRTGADNEQFF. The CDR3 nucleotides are TGCAGCGTCAAGAGGACAGGGGCGGACAATGAGCAGTTCTTC.

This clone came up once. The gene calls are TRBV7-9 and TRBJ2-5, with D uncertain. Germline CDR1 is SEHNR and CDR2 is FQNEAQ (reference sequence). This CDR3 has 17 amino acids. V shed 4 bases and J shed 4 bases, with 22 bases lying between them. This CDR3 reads CASSSTPGTTKRETQYF. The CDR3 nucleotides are TGTGCCAGCAGCTCTACCCCGGGCACTACAAAGCGAGAGACCCAGTACTTC.

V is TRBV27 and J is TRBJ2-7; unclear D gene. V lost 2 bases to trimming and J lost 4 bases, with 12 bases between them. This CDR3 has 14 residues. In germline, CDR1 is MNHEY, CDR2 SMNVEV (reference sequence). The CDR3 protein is CASSLGDPPYEQYF. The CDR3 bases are TGTGCCAGCAGTTTAGGGGATCCCCCTTACGAGCAGTACTTC.

CDR3 bases: TGTGCCAGTAGCCGGTCGTGGGGGAGGTATAGCGGCTACGAGCAGTACTTC. It encodes CASSRSWGRYSGYEQYF. The chain recombines TRBV19 with TRBJ2-7, with D perhaps TRBD2 (6 bases). The V end was cut by 6 bases, the J end by 3 bases, with 24 bases between. Germline V CDR1 and CDR2: LNHDA, SQIVND (reference sequence). The CDR3 runs 17 residues.

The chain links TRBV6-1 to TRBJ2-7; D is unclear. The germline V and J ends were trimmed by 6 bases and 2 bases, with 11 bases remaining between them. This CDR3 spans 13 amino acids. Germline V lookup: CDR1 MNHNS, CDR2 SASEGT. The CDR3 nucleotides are TGTGCCAGCAGCCATCCCCCCCCCTACGAGCAGTACTTC. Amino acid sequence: CASSHPPPYEQYF.

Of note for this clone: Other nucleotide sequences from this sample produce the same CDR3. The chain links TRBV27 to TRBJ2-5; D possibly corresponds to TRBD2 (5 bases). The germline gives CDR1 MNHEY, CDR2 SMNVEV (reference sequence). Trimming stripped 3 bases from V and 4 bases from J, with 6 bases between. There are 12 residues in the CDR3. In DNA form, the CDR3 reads TGTGCCAGCAGTTTTCGGGGAGAGACCCAGTACTTC. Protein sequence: CASSFRGETQYF.

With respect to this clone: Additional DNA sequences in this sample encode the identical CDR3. The CDR3 region is CASSLSGGNTEAFF. CDR3 sequence (DNA): TGTGCCAGCTCCCTCTCGGGAGGGAACACTGAAGCTTTCTTT. The chain is built from TRBV18 and TRBJ1-1; D remains ambiguous. Germline V lookup: CDR1 KGHSH, CDR2 LQKENI. There are 14 residues in the CDR3. Between the trimmed V and J ends, which lost 6 bases and 1 base, there was a span of 12 bases.

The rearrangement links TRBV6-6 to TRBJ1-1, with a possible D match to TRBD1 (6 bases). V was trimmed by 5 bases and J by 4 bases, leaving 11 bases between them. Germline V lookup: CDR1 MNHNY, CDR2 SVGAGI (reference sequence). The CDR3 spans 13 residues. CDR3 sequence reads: CASSHRQATEAFF. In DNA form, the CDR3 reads TGTGCCAGCAGTCATCGACAGGCCACTGAAGCTTTCTTT.

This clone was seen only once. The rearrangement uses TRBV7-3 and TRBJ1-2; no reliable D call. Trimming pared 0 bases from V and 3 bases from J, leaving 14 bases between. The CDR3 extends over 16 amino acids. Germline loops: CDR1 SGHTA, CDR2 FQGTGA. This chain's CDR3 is CASSLTGFPSDYGYTF. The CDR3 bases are TGTGCCAGCAGCTTAACGGGATTTCCATCGGACTATGGCTACACCTTC.

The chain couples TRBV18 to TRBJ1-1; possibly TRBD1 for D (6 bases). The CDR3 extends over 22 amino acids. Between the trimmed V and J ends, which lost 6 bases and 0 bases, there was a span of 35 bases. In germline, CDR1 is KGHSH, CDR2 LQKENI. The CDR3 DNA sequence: TGTGCCAGCTCGACCGGTCATCATGGGACACCAGACTCCCCTTATATGAACACTGAAGCTTTCTTT. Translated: CASSTGHHGTPDSPYMNTEAFF.

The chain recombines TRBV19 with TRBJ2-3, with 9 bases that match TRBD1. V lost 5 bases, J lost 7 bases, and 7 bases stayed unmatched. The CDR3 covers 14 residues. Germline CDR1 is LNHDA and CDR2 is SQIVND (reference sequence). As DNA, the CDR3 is TGTGCCAGTAGTGCGGGACAGGGACGAAATACGCAGTATTTT. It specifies CASSAGQGRNTQYF.

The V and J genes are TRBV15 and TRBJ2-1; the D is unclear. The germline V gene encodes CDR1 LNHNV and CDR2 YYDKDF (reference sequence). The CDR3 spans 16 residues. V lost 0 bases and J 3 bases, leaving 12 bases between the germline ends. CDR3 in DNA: TGTGCCACCAGCAGAGACCCGGGTTCTGTCTACAATGAGCAGTTCTTC. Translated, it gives CATSRDPGSVYNEQFF. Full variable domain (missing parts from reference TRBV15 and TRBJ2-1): DAMVIQNPRYQVTQFGKPVTLSCSQTLNHNVMYWYQQKSSQAPKLLFHYYDKDFNNEADTPDNFQSRRPNTSFCFLDIRSPGLGDTAMYLCATSRDPGSVYNEQFFGPGTRLTVL.

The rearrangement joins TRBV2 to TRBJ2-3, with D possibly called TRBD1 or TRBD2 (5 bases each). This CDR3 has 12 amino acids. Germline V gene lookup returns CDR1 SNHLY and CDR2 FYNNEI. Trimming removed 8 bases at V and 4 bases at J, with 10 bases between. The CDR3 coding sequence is TGTGCCAGCTCCAGGGAGTCAGATACGCAGTATTTT. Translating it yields CASSRESDTQYF.

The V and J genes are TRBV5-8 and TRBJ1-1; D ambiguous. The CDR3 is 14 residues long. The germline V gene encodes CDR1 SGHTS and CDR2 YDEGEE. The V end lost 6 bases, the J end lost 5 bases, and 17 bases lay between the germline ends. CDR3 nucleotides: TGTGCCAGCAACCCATCCCCGAGAGGTACTGAAGCTTTCTTT. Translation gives CASNPSPRGTEAFF.

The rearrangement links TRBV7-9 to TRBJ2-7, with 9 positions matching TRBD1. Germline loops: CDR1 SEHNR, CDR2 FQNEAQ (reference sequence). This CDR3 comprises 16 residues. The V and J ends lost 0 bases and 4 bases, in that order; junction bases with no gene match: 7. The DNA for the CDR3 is TGTGCCAGCAGCTTAGCGCTGGACAGGGGTTGGTACGAGCAGTACTTC. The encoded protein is CASSLALDRGWYEQYF.

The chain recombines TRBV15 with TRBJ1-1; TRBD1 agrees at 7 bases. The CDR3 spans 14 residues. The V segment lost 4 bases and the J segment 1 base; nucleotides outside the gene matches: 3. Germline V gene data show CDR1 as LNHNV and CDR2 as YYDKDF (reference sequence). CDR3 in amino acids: CATSIRTGNTEAFF. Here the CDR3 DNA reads TGTGCCACCAGCATTCGGACAGGGAACACTGAAGCTTTCTTT.

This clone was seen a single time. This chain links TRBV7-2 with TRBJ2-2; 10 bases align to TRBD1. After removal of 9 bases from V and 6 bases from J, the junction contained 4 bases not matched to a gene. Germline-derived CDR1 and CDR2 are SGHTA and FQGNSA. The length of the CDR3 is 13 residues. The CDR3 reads CARGTGVAGELFF. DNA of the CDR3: TGTGCCAGAGGGACAGGGGTTGCCGGGGAGCTGTTTTTT.

The CDR3 DNA sequence: TGTGCCAGCAGCGGGGACAGAAACACCGGGGAGCTGTTTTTT. It is translated as CASSGDRNTGELFF. The chain employs TRBV6-1 and TRBJ2-2, with 7 bases fitting TRBD1. Germline V gene sequence: CDR1 MNHNS, CDR2 SASEGT. CDR3 length: 14 amino acids. V was clipped by 6 bases and J by 2 bases; unmatched bases: 3.

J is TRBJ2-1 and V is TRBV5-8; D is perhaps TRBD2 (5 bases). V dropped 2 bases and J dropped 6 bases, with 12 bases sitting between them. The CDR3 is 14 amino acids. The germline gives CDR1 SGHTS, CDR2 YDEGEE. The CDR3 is CASSFWNGGNEQFF. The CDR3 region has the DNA TGTGCCAGCAGCTTTTGGAACGGAGGCAATGAGCAGTTCTTC.

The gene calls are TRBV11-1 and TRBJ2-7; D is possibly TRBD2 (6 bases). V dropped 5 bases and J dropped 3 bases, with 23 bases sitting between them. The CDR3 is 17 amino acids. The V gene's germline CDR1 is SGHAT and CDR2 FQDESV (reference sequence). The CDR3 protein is CASSPSGAGSTLYEQYF. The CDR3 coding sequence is TGTGCCAGCAGCCCCTCCGGGGCGGGATCCACTCTCTACGAGCAGTACTTC.

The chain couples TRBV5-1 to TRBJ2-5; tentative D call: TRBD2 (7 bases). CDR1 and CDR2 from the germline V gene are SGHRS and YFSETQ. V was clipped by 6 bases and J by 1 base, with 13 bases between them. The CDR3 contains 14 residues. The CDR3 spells CASTQRGGQETQYF. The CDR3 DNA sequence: TGCGCCAGCACCCAAAGGGGGGGCCAAGAGACCCAGTACTTC.